Sequencing of this TCR beta chain was carried out in a study of blood T cell repertoires in COVID-19. Across the study: Sites in the United States, Italy and Spain provided acute and convalescent COVID-19 samples. From T cells, B-cell-depleted T cells, or PBMCs came the material, which was cDNA or gDNA.

This CDR3 is 17 amino acids long. In the authors' workflow: Researchers report that nucleated cell counts were estimated from reference gene primer amplification. Repertoires were generated with immunoSEQ multiplex PCR, while TCRdb's copy carries only in-frame clones and drops some. V, J and clone size derive from that table, while D and trimming were established from the DNA sequence. The sample lists roughly 100,000 clones; around nine tenths were seen once. The specimen was peripheral blood. The TCR sequence derives from a man older than 75 with acute or convalescent COVID-19. The rearrangement uses TRBV21-1 and TRBJ2-7; the D call of TRBD2 is as the table states it, not checked on the DNA. TRBV21-1 is listed as a pseudogene. CDR3 DNA: TGTGCCAGCAGCCCCCGTCGGATTCCAGGGACTTCCTACGAGCAGTACTTC. Translating it yields CASSPRRIPGTSYEQYF.